Following are 15 T cell receptor beta chains from one sample sequenced in a study of blood T cell repertoires in COVID-19 (dated by TCRdb to the early 2020s). The method behind the library was the immunoSEQ multiplex PCR assay. This is the immuneACCESS table as TCRdb keeps it, with only in-frame sequences that have V and J called. A part of the clones is gone; compared with another copy, unresolved V genes explain less than half, and the rest is unexplained. The sample table holds over 150,000 clones, of which roughly 80% were seen once. Roughly 6.8% of the sample is taken by the ten largest. The sequencing sample was made of peripheral blood. These receptor sequences come from a human donor in a cohort sampled during active COVID-19.

This chain uses TRBV7-9 with TRBJ2-7, with a tentative D call TRBD2 (7 bases). Germline assignment: CDR1 SEHNR and CDR2 FQNEAQ (reference sequence). Trimming left V 3 bases short and J 2 bases short, with 11 bases between. CDR3 length: 14 residues. CDR3 nucleotide sequence: TGTGCCAGCAGCTTTGAGGGGGGGCCCTACGAGCAGTACTTC. Protein: CASSFEGGPYEQYF.

The V and J genes are TRBV7-8 and TRBJ2-1; tentatively, D is TRBD2 (5 bases). The ends were cut back, 2 bases at V and 0 bases at J, with 17 bases in the middle. Germline V lookup: CDR1 SGHVS, CDR2 FQNEAQ. The CDR3 loop spans 18 amino acids. CDR3 DNA: TGTGCCAGCAGCTTAAATCTGGGGAGTGTGAGCTCCTACAATGAGCAGTTCTTC. It codes for CASSLNLGSVSSYNEQFF. Full variable domain (remainder filled in from reference TRBV7-8 and TRBJ2-1): GAGVSQSPRYKVAKRGQDVALRCDPISGHVSLFWYQQALGQGPEFLTYFQNEAQLDKSGLPSDRFFAERPEGSVSTLKIQRTQQEDSAVYLCASSLNLGSVSSYNEQFFGPGTRLTVL.

The rearrangement uses TRBV7-8 and TRBJ2-3; D is perhaps TRBD2 (6 bases). Germline CDR1 is SGHVS and CDR2 is FQNEAQ. The CDR3 is 14 amino acids. V was clipped by 2 bases and J by 6 bases, with 12 bases between them. CDR3 sequence (DNA): TGTGCCAGCAGCTTAAACGCCCTAGCGGATACGCAGTATTTT. Translated, it gives CASSLNALADTQYF.

The V and J genes are TRBV27 and TRBJ2-1, with no clear D. This CDR3 is 13 amino acids long. CDR1 and CDR2 from the germline V gene are MNHEY and SMNVEV (reference sequence). Trimming took 4 bases from V and 3 from J, leaving 7 bases between them. Written as DNA, the CDR3 is TGTGCCAGCAGTTCCACAGACTACAATGAGCAGTTCTTC. Translation: CASSSTDYNEQFF.

The J gene is TRBJ1-1, the V gene TRBV2; tentative D call: TRBD1 (6 bases). Germline values: CDR1 SNHLY, CDR2 FYNNEI. CDR3 length equals 14 residues. V was pared by 4 bases and J by 11 bases, with 20 bases between. CDR3 amino acids: CASSAGRTQGYAFF. CDR3 DNA: TGTGCCAGCAGTGCGGGACGGACCCAGGGGTATGCTTTCTTT.

Remarks on this clone: At one end, the junction sequence differs from germline, possibly due to a read error. The genes are TRBV14 and TRBJ2-3, with D maybe TRBD1 (6 bases). CDR1 is SGHDN and CDR2 is FVKESK in the germline V gene. This CDR3 is 17 amino acids long. The CDR3 loop reads CASSEEWGLPSTDTQYF. The CDR3 coding sequence is TGTGCCAGCAGCGAAGAGTGGGGGCTCCCCAGCACAGATACGCAGTATTTT.

This rearrangement joins TRBV6-2 or TRBV6-3 to TRBJ2-3; 9 positions match TRBD2. This CDR3 comprises 14 residues. Per germline, CDR1 MNHEY and CDR2 SVGEGT. Trimming cost V 4 bases and J 12 bases; bases outside gene matches: 11. The CDR3 loop reads CASSSDRSGGAQYF. The CDR3 coding sequence is TGTGCCAGCAGTTCCGACCGTAGCGGGGGCGCCCAGTATTTT.

The chain couples TRBV5-1 to TRBJ1-4, with D perhaps matching TRBD1 (6 bases). Germline-derived CDR1 and CDR2 are SGHRS and YFSETQ. CDR3 size: 15 residues. The V gene lost 2 bases and the J gene lost 3 bases, with 11 bases spanning the gap. The DNA for the CDR3 is TGCGCCAGCAGCTTACAGGGCTCGGCTAATGAAAAACTGTTTTTT. Translated: CASSLQGSANEKLFF. Complete variable domain (other parts from reference TRBV5-1 and TRBJ1-4): KAGVTQTPRYLIKTRGQQVTLSCSPISGHRSVSWYQQTPGQGLQFLFEYFSETQRNKGNFPGRFSGRQFSNSRSEMNVSTLELGDSALYLCASSLQGSANEKLFFGSGTQLSVL.

This clone was seen more than once but under ten times. V and J are TRBV5-6 and TRBJ1-5; 9 bases line up with TRBD1. Trimming took 5 bases from V and 3 from J; bases not matched to a gene: 6. The V gene's germline CDR1 is SGHDT and CDR2 YYEEEE. The CDR3 has 15 residues. CDR3 in DNA: TGTGCCAGCAGAAATTGGGACAGGGACAATCAGCCCCAGCATTTT. This encodes CASRNWDRDNQPQHF.

This clone occurred a few times. V usage is TRBV3-1 (or the pseudogene TRBV3-2) and J usage is TRBJ2-7; 7 bases map to TRBD1. The CDR3 runs to 15 residues. The junction had 8 bases not matched to a gene; V was cut back by 1 base and J by 5 bases. The germline V gene encodes CDR1 LGHDT and CDR2 YNNKEL (reference sequence). The CDR3 nucleotides read TGTGCCAGCAGCCAAGGGCGACAGGGAAGGAACGAGCAGTACTTC. It yields the protein CASSQGRQGRNEQYF.

The rearrangement joins TRBV14 to TRBJ1-1; the D gene is possibly TRBD1 (5 bases). The CDR3 has 13 residues. V shed 8 bases and J shed 4 bases, with 14 bases lying between them. Germline V gene sequence: CDR1 SGHDN, CDR2 FVKESK. The CDR3 here is CASGQGWGTEAFF. CDR3 nucleotide sequence: TGTGCCAGCGGTCAGGGCTGGGGCACTGAAGCTTTCTTT.

This rearrangement joins TRBV6-5 to TRBJ1-1; D remains ambiguous. Trimming pared 6 bases from V and 6 bases from J, leaving 20 bases between. Germline-derived CDR1 and CDR2 are MNHEY and SVGAGI. The CDR3 loop spans 15 amino acids. The CDR3, as DNA: TGTGCCAGCAGGTCACTTGGGAGGGAAAGAGCTGAAGCTTTCTTT. It translates to CASRSLGRERAEAFF.

The V call is TRBV23-1, the J call TRBJ1-4, with TRBD1 identical over 9 bases. TRBV23-1 is an open reading frame, and its role is uncertain. The CDR3 runs 17 residues. J lost 5 bases, V lost 1 base, and 8 bases had no gene match. This CDR3 is CASSQLLPGQGNEKLFF. In nucleotides, the CDR3 is TGCGCCAGCAGTCAATTGTTACCGGGACAGGGAAATGAAAAACTGTTTTTT.

This chain connects TRBV9 to TRBJ1-3; TRBD1 agrees at 8 bases. The CDR3 runs to 16 residues. V shed 0 bases and J 2 bases; nucleotides not matched to a gene: 4. Germline assignment: CDR1 SGDLS and CDR2 YYNGEE. CDR3 nucleotide sequence: TGTGCCAGCAGCGTAGTCGACAGGGGCCCTGGAAACACCATATATTTT. Amino acid sequence: CASSVVDRGPGNTIYF.

The V call is TRBV7-8, the J call TRBJ2-5; the D gene is possibly TRBD2 (6 bases). The CDR3 contains 13 residues. From germline, CDR1 is SGHVS and CDR2 FQNEAQ. V lost 5 bases and J lost 2, with 9 bases in between. CDR3: CASSPGLQETQYF. The CDR3 region has the DNA TGTGCCAGCAGCCCGGGACTGCAAGAGACCCAGTACTTC.